This T cell receptor beta chain is from a study of spatial heterogeneity in lung cancer. This clonotype was observed at least ten times. As to time point: sample taken at primary tumor resection. No cell sorting; template was whole RNA from tumor, lung tissue or PBMC. TCRdb ran MiXCR on the 5' RACE reads and lists one entry per CDR3 protein. The profile shows about 14,000 distinct CDR3 sequences, 9.5% to 13% of them singletons. This CDR3 is 16 amino acids long. Germline V gives CDR1 SGHAT, CDR2 FQNNGV. V lost 7 bases to trimming and J lost 6 bases; unmatched junction nucleotides: 18. The receptor was isolated from a male donor with early-stage non-small cell lung cancer. Material: PBMCs, obtained at surgery. The chain couples TRBV11-2 to TRBJ2-7, with 7 bases that match TRBD2. CDR3 amino acids: CASNPPGTTTRSEQYF. The CDR3 DNA is TGTGCCAGCAACCCTCCCGGGACTACCACCCGTTCCGAGCAGTACTTC.